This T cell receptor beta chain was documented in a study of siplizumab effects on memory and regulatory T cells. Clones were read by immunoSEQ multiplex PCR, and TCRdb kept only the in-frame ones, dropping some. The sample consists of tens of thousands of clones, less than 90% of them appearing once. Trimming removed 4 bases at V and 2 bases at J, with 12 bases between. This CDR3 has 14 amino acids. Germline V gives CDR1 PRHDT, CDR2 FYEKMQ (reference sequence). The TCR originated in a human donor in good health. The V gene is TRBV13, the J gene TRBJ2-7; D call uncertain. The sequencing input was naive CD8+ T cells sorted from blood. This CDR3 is CASSSQGAAYEQYF. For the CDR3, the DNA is TGTGCCAGCAGCTCTCAAGGTGCAGCCTACGAGCAGTACTTC.